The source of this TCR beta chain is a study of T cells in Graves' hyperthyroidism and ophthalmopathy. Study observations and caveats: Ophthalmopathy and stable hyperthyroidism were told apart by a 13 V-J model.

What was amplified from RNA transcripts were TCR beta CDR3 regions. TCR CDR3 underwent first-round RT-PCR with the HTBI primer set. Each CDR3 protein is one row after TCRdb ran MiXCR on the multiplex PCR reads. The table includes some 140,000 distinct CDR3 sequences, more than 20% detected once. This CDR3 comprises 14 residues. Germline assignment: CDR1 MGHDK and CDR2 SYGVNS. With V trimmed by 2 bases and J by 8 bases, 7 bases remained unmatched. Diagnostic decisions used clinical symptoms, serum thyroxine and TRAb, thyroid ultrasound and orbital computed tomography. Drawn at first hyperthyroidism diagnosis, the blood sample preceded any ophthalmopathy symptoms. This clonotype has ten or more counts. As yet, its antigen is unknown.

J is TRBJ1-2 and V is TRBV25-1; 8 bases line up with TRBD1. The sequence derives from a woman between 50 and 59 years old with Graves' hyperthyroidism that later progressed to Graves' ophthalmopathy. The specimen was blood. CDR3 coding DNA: TGTGCCAGCAGTGAAGGACAGGGTTGGGGCGGCTACACCTTC. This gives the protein CASSEGQGWGGYTF.